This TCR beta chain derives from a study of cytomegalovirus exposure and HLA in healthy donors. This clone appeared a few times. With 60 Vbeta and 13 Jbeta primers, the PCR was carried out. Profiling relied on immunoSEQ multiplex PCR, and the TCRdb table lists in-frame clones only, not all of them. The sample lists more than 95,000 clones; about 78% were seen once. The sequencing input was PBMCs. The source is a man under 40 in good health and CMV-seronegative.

The CDR3 sequence: CASSSERGVTYNEQFF. CDR3 DNA sequence: TGTGCCAGCAGCTCAGAGCGGGGGGTCACCTACAATGAGCAGTTCTTC. This chain joins TRBV11-2 and TRBJ2-1; 9 bases are a match to TRBD2. The CDR3 is made up of 16 amino acids. V shed 4 bases and J 2 bases; nucleotides not matched to a gene: 6. The germline CDR1 and CDR2 sequences are SGHAT and FQNNGV.